This T cell receptor (beta chain) was found in a study of chemoradiotherapy in HPV16-positive cancers. Note on this clone: Its specificity is unknown.

Study-wide points: Candidate HPV-specific clones and E7-related TCR motifs grew in tumor during treatment.

Some clones are missing from TCRdb's copy, which holds only in-frame ones; the method was immunoSEQ multiplex PCR. Altogether about 68,000 clones are present, about 90% being singletons, with the ten largest covering over 4%. There are 14 residues in the CDR3. V was cut by 6 bases and J by 2 bases, with 13 bases left in between. CDR1 and CDR2 (germline): SGHAT, FQNNGV. Sequenced here: blood, sampled from a patient who underwent chemoradiotherapy. The clonotype was recovered from a human donor with HPV-associated anogenital cancer. This sequence joins TRBV11-2 and TRBJ1-2; D remains ambiguous. CDR3 amino acids: CASSAFGRNYGYTF. The DNA for the CDR3 is TGTGCCAGCAGTGCCTTTGGGAGGAACTATGGCTACACCTTC.